Shown below are 30 T cell receptor beta chains from a single sample sequenced in a study of cytomegalovirus exposure and HLA in healthy donors. The PCR contained 60 Vbeta and 13 Jbeta primers. Using immunoSEQ multiplex PCR, the repertoire was profiled, and TCRdb retains in-frame clones only, with some absent. The sample yields a few hundred thousand clones, about 83% seen once. The sample taken for sequencing was PBMCs. These receptors were obtained from a girl aged 10-17 years in good health and CMV-seronegative.

V gene TRBV6-1 combines with J gene TRBJ2-5; D perhaps matches TRBD2 (6 bases). CDR3 length: 14 amino acids. Trimming took off 8 bases at V and 2 bases at J, with 15 bases between the two ends. Germline V lookup: CDR1 MNHNS, CDR2 SASEGT. Written as DNA, the CDR3 is TGTGCCAGCCACACTAGCCCACATCAAGAGACCCAGTACTTC. Translation gives CASHTSPHQETQYF.

The V gene is TRBV30, the J gene TRBJ1-1, with TRBD1 matching over 7 bases. From germline, CDR1 is GTSNPN and CDR2 SVGIG (reference sequence). CDR3 length: 12 amino acids. The trim removed 6 bases at V and 2 bases at J, leaving 3 bases unmatched. The CDR3 is CACRTGNTEAFF. The DNA of the CDR3 is TGTGCCTGCCGGACAGGAAACACTGAAGCTTTCTTT.

The chain links TRBV6-5 to TRBJ1-6; no reliable D call. CDR3 size: 16 residues. V lost 0 bases and J 7 bases, leaving 13 bases between the germline ends. Germline lookup yields CDR1 MNHEY and CDR2 SVGAGI. The CDR3 DNA reads TGTGCCAGCAGTTACTCTCGGGGTTCCAGGAATTCACCCCTCCACTTT. Its translation is CASSYSRGSRNSPLHF.

This chain uses TRBV7-8 with TRBJ1-1, with 10 bases fitting TRBD1. Germline trimming cut 5 bases from V and 4 bases from J; bases unmatched to any gene: 10. The CDR3 loop spans 16 amino acids. CDR1 SGHVS and CDR2 FQNEAQ come from the germline V gene. CDR3 sequence (DNA): TGTGCCAGCAGCCAACCGACAGGGGGCCCGGGCACTGAAGCTTTCTTT. Translated, it gives CASSQPTGGPGTEAFF.

The chain has TRBV28 and TRBJ1-1; D is undetermined. Looked up from germline, CDR1 is MDHEN and CDR2 is SYDVKM. Trimming cost V 6 bases and J 8 bases, with 19 bases left between them. This CDR3 has 14 amino acids. The CDR3 sequence: CASRPGSTPWEAFF. CDR3 coding DNA: TGTGCCAGCAGACCCGGGTCGACCCCTTGGGAAGCTTTCTTT.

The rearrangement uses TRBV18 and TRBJ1-2; maybe TRBD1 (5 bases). V was cut by 2 bases and J by 1 base, with 11 bases left in between. CDR1 is KGHSH and CDR2 is LQKENI in the germline V gene. This CDR3 has 15 residues. The CDR3 region has the DNA TGTGCCAGCTCACCATTGACAGAAATTAACTATGGCTACACCTTC. It encodes CASSPLTEINYGYTF.

This clone was recorded only once. This chain connects TRBV6-1 to TRBJ2-7; tentatively, D is TRBD1 (6 bases). V was pared by 2 bases and J by 9 bases, with 14 bases between. Germline values: CDR1 MNHNS, CDR2 SASEGT. This CDR3 region has 13 residues. The CDR3 here is CASSENRELAQYF. DNA of the CDR3: TGTGCCAGCAGTGAAAACAGGGAACTCGCGCAGTACTTC.

This clone came up once. The CDR3 loop reads CSSREDMNTEAFF. CDR3 DNA: TGCAGCTCCAGGGAGGACATGAACACTGAAGCTTTCTTT. The rearrangement uses TRBV29-1 and TRBJ1-1; perhaps TRBD1 as D (5 bases). CDR1 SQVTM and CDR2 ANQGSEA come from the germline V gene. CDR3 size: 13 residues. With 8 bases removed from V and 0 bases from J, the gap between germline ends came to 13 bases. Combining the CDR3 with reference TRBV29-1 and TRBJ1-1 gives the whole variable domain SAVISQKPSRDICQRGTSLTIQCQVDSQVTMMFWYRQQPGQSLTLIATANQGSEATYESGFVIDKFPISRPNLTFSTLTVSNMSPEDSSIYLCSSREDMNTEAFFGQGTRLTVV.

The rearrangement joins TRBV27 to TRBJ1-6; D not certain. Trimming left V 8 bases short and J 13 bases short, with 6 bases between. The CDR3 covers 9 residues. Germline V gene sequence: CDR1 MNHEY, CDR2 SMNVEV (reference sequence). Written as DNA, the CDR3 is TGTGCCAGCGGCCCCCCCCTCCACTTT. Its translation: CASGPPLHF.

CDR3 DNA: TGTGCCAGCCAGGGGACCTACGAGCAGTACTTC. This gives the protein CASQGTYEQYF. The V and J genes are TRBV6-5 and TRBJ2-7; possible D gene TRBD1, 6 bases. This CDR3 spans 11 amino acids. Germline CDR1 reads MNHEY; CDR2 reads SVGAGI. V lost 8 bases and J lost 2, with 7 bases in between.

The chain employs TRBV19 and TRBJ1-2; perhaps TRBD1 as D (5 bases). Germline CDR1 LNHDA, CDR2 SQIVND (reference sequence). The CDR3 totals 12 residues. The V gene lost 6 bases and the J gene lost 6 bases, with 11 bases spanning the gap. CDR3 DNA: TGTGCCAGTAGGGCGGGGCCTCATGGCTACACCTTC. Amino acid sequence: CASRAGPHGYTF.

The chain links TRBV25-1 to TRBJ2-3, with D perhaps TRBD2 (6 bases). V was clipped by 2 bases and J by 5 bases, with 11 bases between them. CDR1 MGHDK and CDR2 SYGVNS come from the germline V gene. The CDR3 spans 14 residues. Written as DNA, the CDR3 is TGTGCCAGCAGTGAACCCGGGACTCGAGATACGCAGTATTTT. Residues: CASSEPGTRDTQYF.

Concerning this clone itself: This same CDR3 is encoded by further DNA sequences in the sample. V and J are TRBV19 and TRBJ2-1, with 8 bases matching TRBD2. The germline gives CDR1 LNHDA, CDR2 SQIVND (reference sequence). This CDR3 region has 15 residues. Trimming cost V 6 bases and J 8 bases; bases outside gene matches: 12. The CDR3 nucleotides are TGTGCCAGTAGCATCCCGCGGACTAGCATCCATGAGCAGTTCTTC. Its protein product is CASSIPRTSIHEQFF.

The chain has TRBV27 and TRBJ2-3, with TRBD2 matching over 7 bases. CDR3 length equals 17 residues. CDR1 MNHEY and CDR2 SMNVEV come from the germline V gene (reference sequence). The junction had 6 bases not matched to a gene; V was cut back by 0 bases and J by 0 bases. The CDR3 DNA sequence: TGTGCCAGCAGTTTATCTCCAGCGGGGATAAGCACAGATACGCAGTATTTT. It specifies CASSLSPAGISTDTQYF.

This clone occurred once. The chain is built from TRBV15 and TRBJ1-1; 9 bases map to TRBD1. J gave up 11 bases and V 5 bases, and 12 bases lay outside the gene matches. Germline values: CDR1 LNHNV, CDR2 YYDKDF (reference sequence). CDR3 length equals 14 residues. The DNA of the CDR3 is TGTGCCACCAGCGGAGGGACAGGGCTTGATTATGCTTTCTTT. It codes for CATSGGTGLDYAFF.

This sequence joins TRBV30 and TRBJ1-3; D not certain. V lost 3 bases and J lost 4, with 7 bases in between. CDR1 and CDR2 from the germline V gene are GTSNPN and SVGIG (reference sequence). The CDR3 totals 12 residues. CDR3 sequence (DNA): TGTGCCTGGAGGCTGACAGGAAACACCATATATTTT. Translating it yields CAWRLTGNTIYF.

The chain uses TRBV5-1 and TRBJ2-1; D is perhaps TRBD1 (5 bases). Germline CDR1 SGHRS, CDR2 YFSETQ. The CDR3 is 12 amino acids. With 4 bases removed from V and 6 bases from J, the gap between germline ends came to 8 bases. CDR3 nucleotides: TGCGCCAGCAGCCCCCAGGGCAATGAGCAGTTCTTC. Amino acids: CASSPQGNEQFF.

J is TRBJ2-7 and V is TRBV13; 7 bases line up with TRBD1. Per the germline V gene, CDR1 is PRHDT and CDR2 is FYEKMQ (reference sequence). J lost 5 bases, V lost 0 bases, and 7 bases had no gene match. This CDR3 comprises 15 residues. CDR3 nucleotides: TGTGCCAGCAGCTTAGGCGACAGGGTTCTCCACGAGCAGTACTTC. Encoded protein: CASSLGDRVLHEQYF.

V usage is TRBV28 and J usage is TRBJ1-5; D gene uncertain. This CDR3 has 13 residues. Germline V gives CDR1 MDHEN, CDR2 SYDVKM. V lost 1 base, J lost 7 bases, and 8 bases lay in between. CDR3 in amino acids: CASSLLVGQPQHF. The CDR3 nucleotides read TGTGCCAGCAGTTTATTGGTGGGCCAGCCCCAGCATTTT.

The CDR3 sequence is CASSEALSGANVLTF. CDR3 DNA sequence: TGTGCCAGCAGTGAAGCCTTATCTGGGGCCAACGTCCTGACTTTC. The rearrangement links TRBV6-1 to TRBJ2-6; D gene ambiguous. Trimming stripped 0 bases from V and 1 base from J, with 4 bases between. This CDR3 contains 15 residues. Germline CDR1 is MNHNS and CDR2 is SASEGT.

This clone showed up just once. The chain carries TRBV18 and TRBJ1-1; D perhaps matches TRBD1 (5 bases). Trimming shortened V by 3 bases and J by 0 bases, and 8 bases separated the two germline ends. The germline gives CDR1 KGHSH, CDR2 LQKENI. This CDR3 comprises 14 residues. The CDR3 bases are TGTGCCAGCTCACCCCGACAGTTGAACACTGAAGCTTTCTTT. Its protein is CASSPRQLNTEAFF.

The chain has TRBV18 and TRBJ1-5; D unclear. Germline assignment: CDR1 KGHSH and CDR2 LQKENI. This CDR3 spans 14 amino acids. Trimming cost V 3 bases and J 6 bases, with 12 bases left between them. In DNA, the CDR3 is TGTGCCAGCTCACCCGACCTATCGGGTCAGCCCCAGCATTTT. Its protein product is CASSPDLSGQPQHF.

The rearrangement links TRBV5-1 to TRBJ2-7; D call uncertain. V was pared by 2 bases and J by 0 bases, with 15 bases between. The CDR3 spans 16 residues. The V gene's germline CDR1 is SGHRS and CDR2 YFSETQ. The DNA for the CDR3 is TGCGCCAGCAGCTTAGATTATGCGGTCCCCTCCTACGAGCAGTACTTC. It specifies CASSLDYAVPSYEQYF.

The chain is built from TRBV28 and TRBJ2-5, with 12 bases that match TRBD2. Trimming removed 6 bases from V and 2 bases from J; junction bases left unmatched: 7. The CDR3 has 16 residues. Germline assignment: CDR1 MDHEN and CDR2 SYDVKM. CDR3 region: CASRETSGGYQETQYF. CDR3 sequence (DNA): TGTGCCAGCAGGGAGACTAGCGGGGGTTATCAAGAGACCCAGTACTTC.

This chain uses TRBV11-2 with TRBJ2-1; TRBD1 matches 8 bases. The ends lost 6 bases at V and 3 bases at J; junction bases unmatched: 7. The CDR3 has 15 amino acids. The germline V gene has CDR1 SGHAT and CDR2 FQNNGV. The CDR3 DNA follows: TGTGCCAGCAGGACGGACAGGGCTGACTACAATGAGCAGTTCTTC. It encodes CASRTDRADYNEQFF. Supplemented by reference TRBV11-2 and TRBJ2-1, the full variable domain reads EAGVAQSPRYKIIEKRQSVAFWCNPISGHATLYWYQQILGQGPKLLIQFQNNGVVDDSQLPKDRFSAERLKGVDSTLKIQPAKLEDSAVYLCASRTDRADYNEQFFGPGTRLTVL.

CDR3 residues: CASSLNAQGWKLFF. The CDR3 DNA sequence: TGTGCCAGCAGTCTTAACGCTCAGGGTTGGAAACTGTTTTTT. J is TRBJ1-4 and V is TRBV28, with D tentatively TRBD1 (5 bases). Trimming shortened V by 5 bases and J by 11 bases, and 18 bases separated the two germline ends. Germline V gene sequence: CDR1 MDHEN, CDR2 SYDVKM. The CDR3 loop spans 14 amino acids.

The V and J genes are TRBV6-5 and TRBJ1-2; no clear D gene. CDR1 is MNHEY, CDR2 SVGAGI, per germline. The CDR3 is 15 amino acids. Trimming left V 5 bases short and J 0 bases short, with 13 bases between. The CDR3 is CASSLAYEANYGYTF. The CDR3 DNA follows: TGTGCCAGCAGTCTCGCCTACGAAGCTAACTATGGCTACACCTTC.

V usage is TRBV5-5 and J usage is TRBJ1-2; 8 nucleotides line up with TRBD1. V lost 4 bases, J lost 11 bases, and 10 bases stayed unmatched. Germline V gene sequence: CDR1 SGHKS, CDR2 YYEKEE (reference sequence). The CDR3 is made up of 13 amino acids. As DNA, the CDR3 is TGTGCCAGCAGCGATCGGGACAGGAACTTGTACACCTTC. Amino acid sequence: CASSDRDRNLYTF.

This rearrangement joins TRBV9 to TRBJ2-3; the D is unclear. The CDR3 runs to 15 residues. V shed 0 bases and J shed 1 base, with 9 bases lying between them. CDR1 and CDR2 (germline): SGDLS, YYNGEE. The CDR3 spells CASSVGVRGTDTQYF. DNA of the CDR3: TGTGCCAGCAGCGTAGGGGTCCGGGGCACAGATACGCAGTATTTT.

A remark on this clone: The junction differs from germline at one of its ends, possibly a read error. The gene calls are TRBV7-9 and TRBJ2-7; no firm D call. Germline-derived CDR1 and CDR2 are SEHNR and FQNEAQ (reference sequence). The CDR3 has 12 residues. The CDR3 here is CSSSPGYYEQYF. Here the CDR3 DNA reads TGTTCCAGCAGCCCCGGGTACTACGAGCAGTACTTC.